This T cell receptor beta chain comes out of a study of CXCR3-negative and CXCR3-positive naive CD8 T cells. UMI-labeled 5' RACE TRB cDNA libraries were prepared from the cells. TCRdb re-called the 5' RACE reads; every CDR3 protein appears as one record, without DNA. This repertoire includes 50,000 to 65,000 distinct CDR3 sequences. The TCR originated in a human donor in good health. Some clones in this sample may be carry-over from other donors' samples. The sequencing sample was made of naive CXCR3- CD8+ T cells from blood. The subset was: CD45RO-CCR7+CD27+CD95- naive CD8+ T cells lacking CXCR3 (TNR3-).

This CDR3 reads CASSRGVPGQGTNEQFF. J is TRBJ2-1 and V is TRBV5-1; TCRdb outputs TRBD1, but without DNA this stays unchecked. CDR1 SGHRS and CDR2 YFSETQ come from the germline V gene. This CDR3 contains 17 residues.